One TCR beta chain is described in this entry. Its antigen remains unidentified. At one end the junction does not follow the germline gene, possibly because of a read error. This specimen comes from a study of cytomegalovirus exposure and HLA in healthy donors. Study-level results: Earlier findings revealed that most TCR beta V segments proved productive either about 90% or about 30% of the time.

The CDR3 contains 12 residues. Germline CDR1 is MNHNS and CDR2 is SASEGT. Use of 60 Vbeta and 13 Jbeta primers characterized the PCR. In the original workflow: Unique TCR beta chains totaled some 80 million in a later count, with around 12 million of them shared. The protocol was immunoSEQ multiplex PCR, while the TCRdb copy is restricted to in-frame clones and leaves out a portion. V, J and clone size derive from that table, while D and trimming were established from the DNA sequence. Altogether roughly 120,000 clones are present, 75% to 80% being singletons, with the ten largest covering 3% to 4.5%.

The V and J genes are TRBV6-1 and TRBJ2-5, with TRBD1 identical over 11 bases. Sequenced input: PBMCs. The TCR sequence derives from a man aged 35-49 years in good health and CMV-seronegative. CDR3 amino acids: CAISGDRGIQYF. The CDR3 DNA follows: TGTGCCATCAGTGGGGACAGGGGGATCCAGTACTTC.